Below are 18 T cell receptor beta chains sequenced from a single sample in a study of shared clonotypes between healthy human individuals. The assay was immunoSEQ multiplex PCR, and TCRdb's table has in-frame clones only and misses some. The sample lists about 1.5 million clones; over 95% were seen once. Material: naive CD4+ T cells sorted from blood. Subset defined: CD45RA+ positively selected. Source of these receptors: a young man in good health.

The chain joins TRBV7-2 to TRBJ1-3; D unclear. The CDR3 runs to 14 residues. Germline CDR1 SGHTA, CDR2 FQGNSA. V gave up 5 bases and J gave up 4 bases, with 12 bases separating them. CDR3 sequence: CASSLPLRGNTIYF. The CDR3 nucleotides are TGTGCCAGCAGCCTTCCCCTCCGGGGAAACACCATATATTTT.

This clone was seen only a few times. The same CDR3 is also encoded by other DNA sequences in this sample. The chain recombines TRBV27 with TRBJ1-5; tentative D call: TRBD1 (5 bases). CDR1 MNHEY and CDR2 SMNVEV come from the germline V gene (reference sequence). With 3 bases removed from V and 6 bases from J, the gap between germline ends came to 6 bases. The CDR3 length is 12 residues. The CDR3 region is CASSFGGQPQHF. The CDR3 nucleotides read TGTGCCAGCAGTTTTGGGGGTCAGCCCCAGCATTTT.

The chain employs TRBV9 and TRBJ2-1; 12 bases align to TRBD2. The ends lost 0 bases at V and 5 bases at J; junction bases unmatched: 6. Looked up from germline, CDR1 is SGDLS and CDR2 is YYNGEE. CDR3 length equals 17 residues. The CDR3 DNA follows: TGTGCCAGCAGCGTAGGGGCTAGCGGGAGGGTCCACAATGAGCAGTTCTTC. It is translated as CASSVGASGRVHNEQFF.

Here the CDR3 reads CASSPRQGTGYGYTF. The CDR3, as DNA: TGTGCCAGCTCACCCAGACAGGGAACGGGCTATGGCTACACCTTC. The genes are TRBV18 and TRBJ1-2, with 7 nucleotides matching TRBD1. V lost 3 bases, J lost 4 bases, and 8 bases stayed unmatched. Per germline, CDR1 KGHSH and CDR2 LQKENI. The CDR3 has 15 amino acids.

V usage is TRBV5-1 and J usage is TRBJ1-2; D uncertain. The CDR3 consists of 14 residues. The V end was cut by 5 bases, the J end by 7 bases, with 18 bases between. Per germline, CDR1 SGHRS and CDR2 YFSETQ. CDR3 bases: TGCGCCAGCAGTGATTGGACGGGTTTTTCTGGCTACACCTTC. Translating gives CASSDWTGFSGYTF.

The rearrangement uses TRBV11-3 and TRBJ2-7; 7 nucleotides line up with TRBD1. After removal of 5 bases from V and 6 bases from J, the junction contained 7 bases not matched to a gene. This CDR3 is 13 amino acids long. The germline CDR1 and CDR2 sequences are SGHNT and YENEEA. CDR3 loop: CASSKDRDREQYF. In DNA, the CDR3 is TGTGCCAGCAGCAAAGACAGGGATCGCGAGCAGTACTTC.

The rearrangement joins TRBV7-8 to TRBJ2-7; 9 bases align to TRBD2. V lost 5 bases to trimming and J lost 6 bases; unmatched junction nucleotides: 11. Germline V gene data show CDR1 as SGHVS and CDR2 as FQNEAQ. The CDR3 is 15 residues long. CDR3 region: CASSPLAGKMSEQYF. DNA for the CDR3: TGTGCCAGCAGCCCCCTAGCGGGAAAAATGAGCGAGCAGTACTTC.

V is TRBV11-2 and J is TRBJ2-7; the match to TRBD2 covers 7 bases. Germline-derived CDR1 and CDR2 are SGHAT and FQNNGV. The CDR3 covers 15 residues. Germline trimming cut 1 base from V and 6 bases from J; bases unmatched to any gene: 9. CDR3 sequence: CASSLVVGRTSEQYF. The CDR3 coding sequence is TGTGCCAGCAGCTTAGTCGTGGGGAGGACTAGCGAGCAGTACTTC.

The chain joins TRBV5-5 to TRBJ1-2, with unresolved D. Germline V gene sequence: CDR1 SGHKS, CDR2 YYEKEE (reference sequence). This CDR3 has 16 amino acids. Trimming stripped 0 bases from V and 6 bases from J, with 18 bases between. The CDR3 reads CASSLESLGRSDGYTF. Here the CDR3 DNA reads TGTGCCAGCAGCTTGGAAAGTTTGGGCAGGTCGGATGGCTACACCTTC.

This chain connects TRBV9 to TRBJ1-1; tentative D call: TRBD1 (5 bases). CDR1 is SGDLS and CDR2 is YYNGEE in the germline V gene. Trimming stripped 2 bases from V and 6 bases from J, with 14 bases between. The CDR3 totals 14 residues. The CDR3 DNA is TGTGCCAGCAGCGTTTCAGGGATATTCGCTGAAGCTTTCTTT. As protein: CASSVSGIFAEAFF. Complete variable domain (other parts from reference TRBV9 and TRBJ1-1): DSGVTQTPKHLITATGQRVTLRCSPRSGDLSVYWYQQSLDQGLQFLIQYYNGEERAKGNILERFSAQQFPDLHSELNLSSLELGDSALYFCASSVSGIFAEAFFGQGTRLTVV.

The rearrangement joins TRBV18 to TRBJ1-1, with D tentatively TRBD1 (5 bases). The CDR3 covers 14 residues. The germline V gene has CDR1 KGHSH and CDR2 LQKENI. Trimming shortened V by 3 bases and J by 4 bases, and 12 bases separated the two germline ends. As DNA, the CDR3 is TGTGCCAGCTCACCGCCAGGGATGATCACTGAAGCTTTCTTT. Protein sequence: CASSPPGMITEAFF.

Regarding this clone: Other nucleotide sequences in the sample specify the same CDR3. The chain employs TRBV11-3 and TRBJ2-5; D unclear. From germline, CDR1 is SGHNT and CDR2 YENEEA. Trimming left V 0 bases short and J 4 bases short, with 3 bases between. This CDR3 is 12 amino acids long. CDR3 nucleotides: TGTGCCAGCAGCTTAGAGGGAGAGACCCAGTACTTC. Translating gives CASSLEGETQYF.

Here the CDR3 DNA reads TGCGCCAGCAGCCAAGGGCTAGACAAGCTCACAGATACGCAGTATTTT. Amino acids: CASSQGLDKLTDTQYF. The chain is built from TRBV4-3 and TRBJ2-3; D gene uncertain. This CDR3 has 16 amino acids. CDR1 LGHNA and CDR2 YSLEER come from the germline V gene. The V and J ends lost 1 base and 2 bases respectively, with 13 bases between them.

The rearrangement links TRBV10-3 to TRBJ2-7; 10 nucleotides align to TRBD1. After removal of 6 bases from V and 6 bases from J, the junction contained 11 bases not matched to a gene. This CDR3 has 15 residues. The germline V gene encodes CDR1 ENHRY and CDR2 SYGVKD. The CDR3 region is CAISPGTGEFREQYF. The DNA of the CDR3 is TGTGCCATCAGCCCCGGGACAGGGGAATTCCGCGAGCAGTACTTC.

For this clone: Other DNA variants within this sample encode the same CDR3. The chain uses TRBV7-9 and TRBJ2-5, with 11 bases fitting TRBD1. The CDR3 totals 15 residues. V gave up 5 bases and J gave up 1 base; unmatched junction bases: 3. The germline gives CDR1 SEHNR, CDR2 FQNEAQ (reference sequence). In DNA, the CDR3 is TGTGCCAGCAGCCTGGGACAGGGGGTCCAAGAGACCCAGTACTTC. Amino acids: CASSLGQGVQETQYF.

J is TRBJ2-5 and V is TRBV6-1, with 8 bases fitting TRBD1. J gave up 1 base and V 11 bases, and 6 bases lay outside the gene matches. Per the germline V gene, CDR1 is MNHNS and CDR2 is SASEGT. The CDR3 sequence is 13 residues long. The CDR3 reads CAGRQGSQETQYF. The CDR3 DNA follows: TGTGCCGGGCGACAGGGGTCCCAAGAGACCCAGTACTTC.

J is TRBJ2-3 and V is TRBV15, with TRBD2 matching over 14 bases. V trimming: 2 bases; J trimming: 1 base; junction bases outside the gene matches: 11. CDR3 size: 20 residues. The germline V gene encodes CDR1 LNHNV and CDR2 YYDKDF (reference sequence). Here the CDR3 DNA reads TGTGCCACCAGCAGACGGGGACTAGCGGGAGTCATGGCACGCACAGATACGCAGTATTTT. Amino acids: CATSRRGLAGVMARTDTQYF.

V usage is TRBV18 and J usage is TRBJ2-2; 13 nucleotides agree with TRBD2. The CDR3 totals 19 residues. The trim removed 3 bases at V and 2 bases at J, leaving 9 bases unmatched. The germline V gene has CDR1 KGHSH and CDR2 LQKENI. The CDR3 coding sequence is TGTGCCAGCTCACCGAAACTAGCGGGAGGGCCCGTAAACACCGGGGAGCTGTTTTTT. Translated, it gives CASSPKLAGGPVNTGELFF.